This is a list of T cell receptor beta chains from one sample in a study of blood T cell repertoires in COVID-19. The repertoire was sequenced with immunoSEQ multiplex PCR; TCRdb's copy has only in-frame clones and lacks some. Of about 190,000 clones in the sample, 70% to 85% were seen once. What was sequenced was peripheral blood. These receptors were taken from a woman aged 50 to 60 with acute or convalescent COVID-19. The CDR3 runs from the conserved cysteine through the conserved F or W. D genes are given only for firm matches. The size field is filled for only some rows; it gives once, few, many or a size class.

V gene	clone size	J gene	D gene	CDR3 DNA	CDR3 protein
TRBV14	.	TRBJ2-1	TRBD2	TGTGCCAGCAGCCAAGATGGCGGGAGGGGAAACAATGAGCAGTTCTTC	CASSQDGGRGNNEQFF
TRBV3-1/TRBV3-2	.	TRBJ1-6	.	TGTGCCAGCAGCCCTCTGATGACAGGCTCCTATAATTCACCCCTCCACTTT	CASSPLMTGSYNSPLHF
TRBV27	once	TRBJ1-3	TRBD1	TGTGCCAGCCCCCCCCCGACAGGGTCGGGAAACACCATATATTTT	CASPPPTGSGNTIYF
TRBV10-1	.	TRBJ1-2	TRBD1	TGCGCCAGCAGTGGGGACAGGAGCTATGGCTACACCTTC	CASSGDRSYGYTF
TRBV19	few	TRBJ1-2	TRBD1	TGTGCCAGTAGTATACTAAGGACAGGGGGCTTTGGCTACACCTTC	CASSILRTGGFGYTF
TRBV5-1	.	TRBJ2-2	TRBD2	TGCGCCAGCAGCTTACTACTAGCGGGAGGAGGCACCGGGGAGCTGTTTTTT	CASSLLLAGGGTGELFF
TRBV19	.	TRBJ2-7	TRBD1	TGTGCCAGTAGTATACCAGCCGGTGGGTTATCGGGACAGGGCTTGTACGAGCAGTACTTC	CASSIPAGGLSGQGLYEQYF
TRBV28	few	TRBJ1-2	.	TGTGCCAGCAGTTTATTAACAAACTATGGCTACACCTTC	CASSLLTNYGYTF
TRBV6-4	.	TRBJ2-7	.	TGTGCCAGCAGTGTGAAAACAGGCCACGAGCAGTACTTC	CASSVKTGHEQYF
TRBV29-1	.	TRBJ2-3	TRBD2	TGCAGCGTGAACGGCGGGAGGGGAGGGGTCGATACGCAGTATTTT	CSVNGGRGGVDTQYF
TRBV2	.	TRBJ2-3	.	TGTGCCACCTCCGGGAGCACAGATACGCAGTATTTT	CATSGSTDTQYF
TRBV10-1	.	TRBJ2-1	TRBD2	TGCGCCAGCAGTGTCGGTCTAGCGGGGGGGGATGAGCAGTTCTTC	CASSVGLAGGDEQFF
TRBV5-6	.	TRBJ2-4	.	TGTGCCAGCAGCTCTGGCGGGACAGATTGGTTC	CASSSGGTDWF
TRBV27	.	TRBJ2-3	.	TGTGCCAGCAGTTTGCATCCCGGGACTGTCCCTATCACAGATACGCAGTATTTT	CASSLHPGTVPITDTQYF
TRBV5-1	.	TRBJ2-7	TRBD2	TGCGCCAGCAGCTTGGCTAGCGGTGGGGAGCAGTACTTC	CASSLASGGEQYF
TRBV11-2	.	TRBJ1-2	.	TGTGCCAGCAGAAGTGGAGGAGGGTATGGCTACACCTTC	CASRSGGGYGYTF
TRBV11-2	.	TRBJ2-4	TRBD2	TGTGCCAGCAGCTTAGATGGTACACTAGCGGGACTAGCCAAAAACATTCAGTACTTC	CASSLDGTLAGLAKNIQYF
TRBV18	.	TRBJ2-3	.	TGTGCCAGCTCACTCAACAAGGGAGGTACAGATACGCAGTATTTT	CASSLNKGGTDTQYF
TRBV6-5	.	TRBJ1-3	.	TGTGCCAGCAGTTCGGACACCAGCTCTGGAAACACCATATATTTT	CASSSDTSSGNTIYF